Below, one T cell receptor beta chain is given with its context. The sample comes from a study of control samples from healthy donors and cancer patients. The repertoire was sequenced with immunoSEQ multiplex PCR; TCRdb's copy has only in-frame clones and lacks some. The table records some 90,000 clones, roughly nine tenths of them present only once. The trim removed 1 base at V and 8 bases at J, leaving 2 bases unmatched. Germline lookup yields CDR1 LGHDT and CDR2 YNNKEL (reference sequence). This CDR3 is built from 14 residues. The sequenced material came from blood. The chain recombines TRBV3-1 (or the pseudogene TRBV3-2) with TRBJ1-6; 7 bases are a match to TRBD1. This receptor was obtained from a woman in her thirties in good health. This chain's CDR3 is CASSQAQGYSPLHF. The DNA for the CDR3 is TGTGCCAGCAGCCAAGCACAGGGGTATTCACCCCTCCACTTT.